These T cell receptor beta chains were read from a single sample in a study of cytomegalovirus exposure and HLA in healthy donors. TCRdb's table, derived via immunoSEQ multiplex PCR, lists solely in-frame clones and lacks some. The sample has approximately 120,000 clones, just under 95% seen once. The specimen was PBMCs. These TCRs come from a woman in her late teens or twenties in good health and CMV-seronegative. CDR3s leave out the opening cysteine and the closing phenylalanine or tryptophan. Not every row has a clone size; where given, it reads once, few, many or a size class.

cdr3_aa	v_call	cdr3_length	clone_size	j_call
ASSLGQPAYGYT	TRBV27	12	few	TRBJ1-2
ASSYDRRETQY	TRBV6-5	11	-	TRBJ2-5
ASSQGTGTAYEQY	TRBV4-2	13	-	TRBJ2-7
ASRATGRTEAF	TRBV6-1	11	-	TRBJ1-1
ASTGTGERNEQF	TRBV2	12	-	TRBJ2-1
ASSPIGGNPLSGNTIY	TRBV5-4	16	-	TRBJ1-3
ASSESLRGTEKLF	TRBV10-2	13	once	TRBJ1-4
AWSVDRVPGANVLT	TRBV30	14	-	TRBJ2-6
ASSEVGLQPQH	TRBV2	11	-	TRBJ1-5
ASSQLQGEDTEAF	TRBV4-2	13	-	TRBJ1-1
ASSPLDGGGPPDSSTDTQY	TRBV28	19	few	TRBJ2-3
ASSISASFYEQY	TRBV19	12	-	TRBJ2-7
ASSEQGWLNTEAF	TRBV6-1	13	once	TRBJ1-1
ASSGRASGGYNEQF	TRBV4-1	14	-	TRBJ2-1
ATYGLSNTEAF	TRBV6-5	11	once	TRBJ1-1
AIRDGTGGMNTEAF	TRBV10-3	14	-	TRBJ1-1
SALLNSEQY	TRBV29-1	9	-	TRBJ2-7
ASSLAGYSYNEQF	TRBV28	13	-	TRBJ2-1
ASSGAGTANTEAF	TRBV6-1	13	many	TRBJ1-1
ASSLRDLDIQY	TRBV5-4	11	-	TRBJ2-4
ASRSGQTNEKLF	TRBV6-5	12	-	TRBJ1-4
ASTMTGVNSPLH	TRBV28	12	-	TRBJ1-6
ASSSREGETQY	TRBV7-6	11	-	TRBJ2-5
ASSAHQGALHTEAF	TRBV9	14	-	TRBJ1-1
ASGRGGMRDIQY	TRBV28	12	-	TRBJ2-4
ASSLNSPAGGTGELF	TRBV7-2	15	-	TRBJ2-2
AWSGTGNQPQH	TRBV30	11	once	TRBJ1-5
ASSPIGISTYEQY	TRBV28	13	-	TRBJ2-7
ASSTGGDRTEAF	TRBV28	12	-	TRBJ1-1
ASSPGALAKNIQY	TRBV6-6	13	-	TRBJ2-4
ASSHRQGAHEQF	TRBV13	12	-	TRBJ2-1
ASSLSRVDYGYT	TRBV7-2	12	once	TRBJ1-2
ASSIVSGHNEQF	TRBV19	12	-	TRBJ2-1
ASSPGHANEKLF	TRBV5-1	12	-	TRBJ1-4
ASSATSGGETQY	TRBV5-1	12	-	TRBJ2-5
ASSPLAGESWEKLF	TRBV11-2	14	-	TRBJ1-4
ASSSTGGRETQY	TRBV27	12	once	TRBJ2-5
ASSDLGSTEAF	TRBV2	11	-	TRBJ1-1
ASSRTNYNEQF	TRBV14	11	-	TRBJ2-1
ASSVEGSGGLKQY	TRBV9	13	-	TRBJ2-7